This is a list of T cell receptor beta chains from one sample in a study of Graves' ophthalmopathy and Graves' hyperthyroidism. MiXCR, applied by TCRdb to the multiplex PCR reads, yields one record per CDR3 protein. The table has roughly 700,000 distinct CDR3 sequences, roughly 40% seen once. Source material: peripheral blood. The receptor source for this set is an adult man with Graves' ophthalmopathy. The CDR3 runs from the conserved cysteine through the conserved F or W. The order of the fields is V gene, CDR3 protein.

TRBV10-3	CATTGDRSSYEQYF
TRBV7-9	CASSSTSGRRTDTQYF
TRBV29-1	CSAARDTRGYTF
TRBV15	CATSTAYRDNSPLHF
TRBV20-1	CSASDRPNYGYTF
TRBV2	CASSDHRGLGNTIYF
TRBV24-1	CARGSWNRGPYQPQHF
TRBV4-3	CASSHRPTGRGSQETQYF
TRBV29-1	CSVEGAGRETQYF
TRBV7-2	CASSLVTSNQPQHF
TRBV12-3/TRBV12-4	CASSLRTVQETQYF
TRBV29-1	CSVRQGNQPQQYF
TRBV7-9	CASSLASGGSANEKLFF
TRBV7-7	CASSYQGQWETQYF
TRBV20-1	CSARFGARETQYF
TRBV20-1	CSAASGQETQYF
TRBV10-3	CAISGQAVTREQYF
TRBV7-2	CASSLQRGAETQYF
TRBV7-9	CASRTSTGGFGELFF
TRBV7-3	CASSFSGGHQETQDF
TRBV25-1	CAAAGTDQETQYF
TRBV29-1	CSVGTGTSPLHF
TRBV2	CASSPVWFGANVLTF
TRBV25-1	CASSDSVSGGLNEQFF
TRBV19	CASSIPLSGANVLTF
TRBV24-1	CATSAQKGGGDQPQHF
TRBV7-8	CASSLVAGQGAYEQYF
TRBV2	CASSGGLAGGIEQYF
TRBV7-9	CASSLMGTGELFF